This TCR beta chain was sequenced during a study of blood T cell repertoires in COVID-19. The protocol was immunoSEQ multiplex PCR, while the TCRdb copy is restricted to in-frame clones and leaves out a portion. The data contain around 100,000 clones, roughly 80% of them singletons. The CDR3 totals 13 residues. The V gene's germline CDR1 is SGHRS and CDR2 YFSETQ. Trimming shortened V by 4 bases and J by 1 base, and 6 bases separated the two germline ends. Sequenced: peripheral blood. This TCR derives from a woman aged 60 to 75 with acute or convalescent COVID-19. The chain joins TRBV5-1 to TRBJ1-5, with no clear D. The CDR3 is CASSANSNQPQHF. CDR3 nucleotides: TGCGCCAGCAGCGCTAACAGCAATCAGCCCCAGCATTTT.